This T cell receptor beta chain is drawn from a study of response to subunit inactivated influenza vaccine. In TCRdb, the RT-PCR reads were re-called with MiXCR into one record per CDR3 protein. Found here are about 540,000 distinct CDR3 sequences, around 25% of them singletons; the top ten hold approximately 2.9%. This CDR3 is 17 amino acids long. Germline V gene sequence: CDR1 KGHDR, CDR2 SFDVKD. Trimming shortened V by 2 bases and J by 8 bases, and 21 bases separated the two germline ends. These same data were also listed under a study on T cells expressing NK-cell markers. This second report adds: As the method of synthesis, 5'RACE template switching with UMIs yielded TCR beta cDNA. Sorted CD3+CD56+NKG2C+, CD3+CD56+NKG2C- and CD3+CD56-NKG2C+ T cells supplied TCR beta repertoires. There were seven HCMV-seropositive donors and one seronegative donor among the eight sequenced. Dominant NKG2C+ clonotypes made up about 1.0-7.5% of CD8+ T cells in more than 5 donors. Leadership of the CD3+CD56-NKG2C+ fraction also belonged to these clonotypes in a handful of donors.

The sample was CD4+ T cells sorted from PBMCs, taken 11 to 12 days after vaccination. The V and J genes are TRBV24-1 and TRBJ2-1, with a tentative D call TRBD2 (6 bases). The receptor comes from a man in his fifties or sixties who received an inactivated influenza vaccine. CDR3 sequence reads: CATSDSLGTARGYEQFF. CDR3 sequence (DNA): TGTGCCACCAGTGATTCGCTAGGGACTGCCCGGGGCTATGAGCAGTTCTTC.